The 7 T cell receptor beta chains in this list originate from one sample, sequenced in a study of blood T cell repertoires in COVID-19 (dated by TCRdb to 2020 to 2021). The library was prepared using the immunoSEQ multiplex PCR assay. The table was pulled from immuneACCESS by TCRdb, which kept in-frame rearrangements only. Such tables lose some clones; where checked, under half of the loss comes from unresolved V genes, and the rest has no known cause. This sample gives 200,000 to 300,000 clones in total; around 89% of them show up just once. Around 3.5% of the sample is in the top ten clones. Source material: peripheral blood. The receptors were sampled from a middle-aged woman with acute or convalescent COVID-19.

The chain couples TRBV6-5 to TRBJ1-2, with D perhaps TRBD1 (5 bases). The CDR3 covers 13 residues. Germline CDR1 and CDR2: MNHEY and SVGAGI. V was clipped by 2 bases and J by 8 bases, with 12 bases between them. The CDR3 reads CASSYGGGVGYTF. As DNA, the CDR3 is TGTGCCAGCAGTTACGGTGGGGGGGTCGGCTACACCTTC.

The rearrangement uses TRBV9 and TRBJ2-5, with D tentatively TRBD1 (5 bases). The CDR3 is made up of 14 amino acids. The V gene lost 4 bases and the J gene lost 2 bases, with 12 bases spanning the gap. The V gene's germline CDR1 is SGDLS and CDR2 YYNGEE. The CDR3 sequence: CASSLEGDQETQYF. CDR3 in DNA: TGTGCCAGCAGCCTGGAAGGGGATCAAGAGACCCAGTACTTC.

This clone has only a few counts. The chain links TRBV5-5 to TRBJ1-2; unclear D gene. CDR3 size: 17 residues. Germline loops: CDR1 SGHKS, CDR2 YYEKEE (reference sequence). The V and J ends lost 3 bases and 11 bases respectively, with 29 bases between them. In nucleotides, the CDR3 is TGTGCCAGCAGCTCGACGTCGGCCGCGGGTCAAACTTCTTTTTACACCTTC. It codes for CASSSTSAAGQTSFYTF.

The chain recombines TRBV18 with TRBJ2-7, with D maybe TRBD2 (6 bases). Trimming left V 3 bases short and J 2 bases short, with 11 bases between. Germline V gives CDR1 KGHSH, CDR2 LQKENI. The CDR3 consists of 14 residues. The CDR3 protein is CASSPRDFAYEQYV. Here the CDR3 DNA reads TGTGCCAGCTCACCTCGGGACTTTGCCTACGAGCAGTACGTC.

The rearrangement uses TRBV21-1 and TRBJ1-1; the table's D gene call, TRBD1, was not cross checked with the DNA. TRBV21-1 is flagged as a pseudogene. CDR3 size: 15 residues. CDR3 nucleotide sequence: TGTGCCAGCAGCTATTCGGACAGAGTGAACACTGAAGCTTTCTTT. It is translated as CASSYSDRVNTEAFF.

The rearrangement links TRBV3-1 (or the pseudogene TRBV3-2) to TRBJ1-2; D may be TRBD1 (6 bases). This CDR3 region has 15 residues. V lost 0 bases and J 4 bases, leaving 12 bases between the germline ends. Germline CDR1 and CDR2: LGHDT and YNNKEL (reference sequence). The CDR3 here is CASSQDLGAGYGYTF. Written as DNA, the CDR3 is TGTGCCAGCAGCCAAGATTTGGGGGCTGGCTATGGCTACACCTTC.

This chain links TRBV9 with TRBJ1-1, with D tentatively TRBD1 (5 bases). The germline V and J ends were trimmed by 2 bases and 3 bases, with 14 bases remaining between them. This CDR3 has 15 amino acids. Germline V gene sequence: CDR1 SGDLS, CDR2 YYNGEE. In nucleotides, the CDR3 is TGTGCCAGCAGCGTCCGGGCGGGGGGGGACACTGAAGCTTTCTTT. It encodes CASSVRAGGDTEAFF.